Listed below are T cell receptor beta chains from one sample, sequenced in a study of circulating tumor DNA in untreated peripheral T-cell lymphoma. Clones were read by immunoSEQ multiplex PCR, and TCRdb kept only the in-frame ones, dropping some. The table includes thousands of clones, approximately 70% detected once. Sequenced input: tumor tissue. These receptors were taken from a human donor with peripheral T-cell lymphoma. Both conserved end residues are part of each CDR3. Each record gives: J gene, D gene, clone size, V gene, CDR3 DNA, CDR3 protein. D genes are given only for firm matches. Where a row states a size, it is once, few, many or the class of an expanded clone; other rows omit it.

J: TRBJ2-5
D: TRBD1
size: -
V: TRBV18
DNA: TGTGCCAGCTCACCCCAGGGGGAAGGGGAGACCCAGTACTTC
CDR3: CASSPQGEGETQYF

J: TRBJ1-5
D: -
size: -
V: TRBV5-1
DNA: TGCGCCAGCAGCCACCGACCGGGCAGCCAGCCGGGACCGCTCAATCAGCCCCAGCATTTT
CDR3: CASSHRPGSQPGPLNQPQHF

J: TRBJ1-2
D: -
size: -
V: TRBV19
DNA: TGTGCCAGTAGTATCCTCGGTCAGCCAAATTTCTTC
CDR3: CASSILGQPNFF

J: TRBJ2-1
D: TRBD2
size: -
V: TRBV6-8
DNA: TGTGCCAGCAGGTTAGCGGGAGGAACCTACAATGAGCAGTTCTTC
CDR3: CASRLAGGTYNEQFF

J: TRBJ1-2
D: -
size: -
V: TRBV19
DNA: TGTGCCAGGAACCGGGACACCACTACTCACAACTATGGCTACACCTTC
CDR3: CARNRDTTTHNYGYTF

J: TRBJ2-1
D: TRBD2
size: few
V: TRBV6-8
DNA: TGTGCCAGCAGTTACCAAGCGGGAGGTCGGTACAATGAGCAGTTCTTC
CDR3: CASSYQAGGRYNEQFF

J: TRBJ1-1
D: -
size: -
V: TRBV28
DNA: TGTGCCAGCGACTTCGGAAGGAGGACTGAAGCTTTCTTT
CDR3: CASDFGRRTEAFF

J: TRBJ2-3
D: -
size: -
V: TRBV10-2
DNA: TGCGCCGCCAGACAGGGCACAGATACGCAGTATTTT
CDR3: CAARQGTDTQYF

J: TRBJ2-2
D: TRBD2
size: -
V: TRBV5-1
DNA: TGCGCCAGCAGCGAACTAGCGAGAGGGCCAACCGGGGAGCTGTTTTTT
CDR3: CASSELARGPTGELFF

J: TRBJ1-1
D: TRBD1
size: -
V: TRBV5-1
DNA: TGCGCCAGCAGCCCCCAGGGGGCAAGCAACACTGAAGCTTTCTTT
CDR3: CASSPQGASNTEAFF

J: TRBJ2-7
D: -
size: -
V: TRBV22-1
DNA: TGTGCCAGCAGTTCACCCGGCGTTATCTACGAGCAGTACTTC
CDR3: CASSSPGVIYEQYF

J: TRBJ2-1
D: TRBD2
size: once
V: TRBV15
DNA: TGTGCCACCAGCAGAGATAAGGGACTAGCAGACGAGCAGTTCTTC
CDR3: CATSRDKGLADEQFF

J: TRBJ2-5
D: TRBD2
size: -
V: TRBV11-3
DNA: TGTGCCAGCAGCTCCGCCACGACTAGCGCAGAGACCCAGTACTTC
CDR3: CASSSATTSAETQYF

J: TRBJ2-7
D: -
size: once
V: TRBV18
DNA: TGTGCCAGCTCACCAAAACCCGGGTTCTCCTACGAGCAGTACTTC
CDR3: CASSPKPGFSYEQYF

J: TRBJ1-1
D: TRBD1
size: few
V: TRBV28
DNA: TGTGCCAGCAGTTTAAGAGGGGGCAGGGCTTTCTTT
CDR3: CASSLRGGRAFF

J: TRBJ2-3
D: -
size: -
V: TRBV11-3
DNA: TGTGCCAGCAGCCGGGACCACGAGCGCACAGATACGCAGTATTTT
CDR3: CASSRDHERTDTQYF

J: TRBJ2-3
D: -
size: -
V: TRBV10-3
DNA: TGTGCCATCAGTGAGCCCCCGAACACAGATACACAGTATTTT
CDR3: CAISEPPNTDTQYF

J: TRBJ2-1
D: -
size: few
V: TRBV1
DNA: TGCGCCAGCAGCCAAGATGCTCGAGGGGGGAGCTCCTACAATGAGCAGTTCTTC
CDR3: CASSQDARGGSSYNEQFF

J: TRBJ2-7
D: -
size: -
V: TRBV1
DNA: TGCGCCAGCAGCCAAGCGCCGGGACAGGGGCGCGAGCAGTACTTC
CDR3: CASSQAPGQGREQYF

J: TRBJ2-1
D: -
size: few
V: TRBV19
DNA: TGTGCCAGTAGTATTTCAGGGGCTTACTACAATGAGCAGTTCTTC
CDR3: CASSISGAYYNEQFF

J: TRBJ1-5
D: -
size: -
V: TRBV19
DNA: TGTGCCAGTAGTATAAAAACACCAGAGAGGAGCAATCAGCCCCAGCATTTT
CDR3: CASSIKTPERSNQPQHF

J: TRBJ2-5
D: TRBD2
size: once
V: TRBV11-3
DNA: TGTGCCAGCAGGCCCGGGACTAGGGCCACGGAGACCCAGTACTTC
CDR3: CASRPGTRATETQYF

J: TRBJ1-5
D: -
size: -
V: TRBV28
DNA: TGTGCCAGCAGTGGAGTCAATCAGCCCCAGCATTTT
CDR3: CASSGVNQPQHF

J: TRBJ2-1
D: TRBD1
size: -
V: TRBV19
DNA: TGTGCCAGTAGTCCCCGGACAGGCTACAATGAGCAGTTCTTC
CDR3: CASSPRTGYNEQFF

J: TRBJ1-2
D: -
size: -
V: TRBV12-5
DNA: TGTGCTAGTGTCTTCCGGGACGGGGGCTATGGCTACACCTTC
CDR3: CASVFRDGGYGYTF

J: TRBJ2-3
D: -
size: -
V: TRBV6-8
DNA: TGTGCCAGCAGTGGCAGGTGGGCAGGAGATACGCAGTATTTT
CDR3: CASSGRWAGDTQYF

J: TRBJ1-2
D: -
size: -
V: TRBV28
DNA: TGTGCCAGCAGTTTACGCCAAAGGGTCAGGATAGCCTATGGCTACACCTTC
CDR3: CASSLRQRVRIAYGYTF

J: TRBJ2-4
D: -
size: -
V: TRBV6-8
DNA: TGTGCCAGCAGTTACCCACTAGGAGTTCAGTACTTC
CDR3: CASSYPLGVQYF

J: TRBJ1-4
D: -
size: few
V: TRBV18
DNA: TGTGCCAGCTCAGAACAGGCTTCCCTTAATGAAAAACTGTTTTTT
CDR3: CASSEQASLNEKLFF

J: TRBJ2-1
D: TRBD2
size: -
V: TRBV15
DNA: TGTGCCACCAGCAGGGGACTAGCGGGAGGGTACAATGAGCAGTTCTTC
CDR3: CATSRGLAGGYNEQFF

J: TRBJ1-3
D: -
size: -
V: TRBV30
DNA: TGTGCCTGGAAACAGGCTGGAAACACCATATATTTT
CDR3: CAWKQAGNTIYF

J: TRBJ2-6
D: -
size: -
V: TRBV28
DNA: TGTGCCAGCAGTCCTTCGGGGGCTGGGGCCAACGTCCTGACTTTC
CDR3: CASSPSGAGANVLTF

J: TRBJ2-3
D: TRBD1
size: few
V: TRBV14
DNA: TGTGCCAGCAGCTCACAGGGGCGGGATACGCAGTATTTT
CDR3: CASSSQGRDTQYF

J: TRBJ2-7
D: -
size: -
V: TRBV19
DNA: TGTGCCAGTAGTATAGGAGCGGGCCGGAGCTCCTACGAGCAGTACTTC
CDR3: CASSIGAGRSSYEQYF

J: TRBJ1-2
D: TRBD1
size: -
V: TRBV28
DNA: TGTGCCAGCAGTGCAAGACAGGGATTGTCTAGGCATGGCTACACCTTC
CDR3: CASSARQGLSRHGYTF

J: TRBJ2-5
D: TRBD2
size: -
V: TRBV18
DNA: TGTGCCAGCTCACTACTGACTAGCGGAGCCCAAGAGACCCAGTACTTC
CDR3: CASSLLTSGAQETQYF

J: TRBJ2-5
D: TRBD1
size: -
V: TRBV18
DNA: TGTGCCAGCTCACCACCGGGACAGTATCAAGAGACCCAGTACTTC
CDR3: CASSPPGQYQETQYF

J: TRBJ2-3
D: -
size: -
V: TRBV19
DNA: TGTGCCAGTAGTATAACGGGGTTGATGGATACGCAGTATTTT
CDR3: CASSITGLMDTQYF

J: TRBJ1-1
D: -
size: once
V: TRBV7-6
DNA: TGTGCCAGCAGCTCGAGTTGGGGAGGTTTTGCTGAAGCTTTCTTT
CDR3: CASSSSWGGFAEAFF

J: TRBJ1-1
D: -
size: -
V: TRBV18
DNA: TGTGCCACCCACATGCAGGAGGGAAGGAACACTGAAGCTTTCTTT
CDR3: CATHMQEGRNTEAFF

J: TRBJ2-3
D: -
size: -
V: TRBV7-5
DNA: TGTGCCAGCAGTCGCTCTAGCGGAAACACAGCAGATACGCAGTATTTT
CDR3: CASSRSSGNTADTQYF

J: TRBJ1-1
D: TRBD1
size: -
V: TRBV19
DNA: TGTGCCAATAGGGGAGGGGACAGCATGAACACTGAAGCTTTCTTT
CDR3: CANRGGDSMNTEAFF

J: TRBJ2-3
D: -
size: -
V: TRBV6-8
DNA: TGTGCCATCAGTGCCGGGTCAGGCACAGATACGCAGTATTTT
CDR3: CAISAGSGTDTQYF

J: TRBJ2-3
D: -
size: few
V: TRBV25-1
DNA: TGTGCCAGCAGGGCAGGAGGAGATACGCAGTATTTT
CDR3: CASRAGGDTQYF

J: TRBJ2-4
D: -
size: -
V: TRBV15
DNA: TGTGCCACCAGCAGAGATTCCCTGGGGTCGGAAAACATTCAGTACTTC
CDR3: CATSRDSLGSENIQYF

J: TRBJ2-1
D: -
size: -
V: TRBV28
DNA: TGTGCCAGCAGTTTAGCGGTCGCTAGCGCCAATACCGAATACAATGAGCAGTTCTTC
CDR3: CASSLAVASANTEYNEQFF

J: TRBJ2-7
D: TRBD1
size: -
V: TRBV19
DNA: TGTGCCAGTAGTATCGGAGGACAGGGTGTTTACGAGCAGTACTTC
CDR3: CASSIGGQGVYEQYF

J: TRBJ2-3
D: -
size: -
V: TRBV6-8
DNA: TGTGCCAGCAGTTGGGACAGGACTAGTACAGATACGCAGTATTTT
CDR3: CASSWDRTSTDTQYF